Sequencing of this T cell receptor beta chain was carried out in a study of CD8+CD57+ T cells in acquired aplastic anemia. This CDR3 has 14 residues. V shed 5 bases, J shed 4 bases, and the junction held 7 bases outside the gene matches. Germline CDR1 LNHDA, CDR2 SQIVND (reference sequence). Whole-study findings and limits: There were twenty-nine CD8+ CDR3 sequences that occurred in both patients and controls. In CD8+ cells, Simpson's diversity showed no significant difference between patients and controls.

Concerning this clonotype: The antigen is not known.

Sequencing was done on patients that had shown CD8+CD57+ cell expansion by flow cytometry. Every patient was diagnosed with severe acquired aplastic anemia. TCR beta VDJ and CDR3 profiles were obtained from a genomic DNA template. Each CDR3 protein is one row after TCRdb ran MiXCR on the reads. Among under 350,000 distinct CDR3 sequences listed, 56% were seen once. The source material was sorted CD4+, CD8+, or CD8+CD57+ T cells (not recorded which) from PBMCs. The J gene is TRBJ2-7, the V gene TRBV19; 8 nucleotides match TRBD1. The clonotype originates from a human donor with aplastic anemia. The CDR3 loop reads CASSAATGGYEQYF. In DNA form, the CDR3 reads TGTGCCAGTAGTGCCGCAACAGGGGGTTACGAGCAGTACTTC. Full variable domain (rest looked up from reference TRBV19 and TRBJ2-7): DGGITQSPKYLFRKEGQNVTLSCEQNLNHDAMYWYRQDPGQGLRLIYYSQIVNDFQKGDIAEGYSVSREKKESFPLTVTSAQKNPTAFYLCASSAATGGYEQYFGPGTRLTVT.